The 23 T cell receptor beta chains below all came from one sample that was sequenced in a study of vaccination effects on CD4 cells after COVID-19 (dated by TCRdb to the early 2020s). The library was made by the immunoSEQ multiplex PCR assay. TCRdb holds this immuneACCESS table with in-frame rearrangements only. Some clones are missing; in checked studies, unresolved V genes explain under half, and the rest has no known cause. The sample contains approximately 40,000 clones, about two thirds of them found a single time. 30% to 40% of the sample lies in the top ten. In the ViraFEST assay, PBMC were stimulated with viral peptide pools, and antigen-specific CD4+ T cell clonotypes were then identified by expansion using TCR sequencing. After about 9 days of culture, CD4+ T cells were isolated with the EasySep CD4+ T cell isolation kit. PCR-confirmed SARS-CoV-2 infection had occurred in convalescent patients between March and December 2020, before the Alpha, Beta and Delta variants emerged in the United States.

The antigens these receptors bind are not known. Sequenced here: CD4+ T cells from PBMCs cultured with a peptide pool, sampled before COVID-19 vaccination. These receptors all come from a human donor who had a prior SARS-CoV-2 infection.

The chain links TRBV24-1 to TRBJ2-3; D ambiguous. The germline CDR1 and CDR2 sequences are KGHDR and SFDVKD. CDR3 length: 11 residues. Trimming pared 7 bases from V and 6 bases from J, leaving 7 bases between. Here the CDR3 DNA reads TGTGCCACCAGCAGCGTCGATACGCAGTATTTT. This encodes CATSSVDTQYF.

The table lists this clone with a count of one. The V call is TRBV10-3, the J call TRBJ2-5; 11 bases match TRBD1. J gave up 5 bases and V 5 bases, and 7 bases lay outside the gene matches. The CDR3 has 15 amino acids. Germline assignment: CDR1 ENHRY and CDR2 SYGVKD. CDR3 protein: CAISNGQGASETQYF. The CDR3, as DNA: TGTGCCATCAGTAACGGACAGGGGGCGAGTGAGACCCAGTACTTC.

J is TRBJ2-7 and V is TRBV6-5; D is uncertain. The germline V and J ends were trimmed by 0 bases and 2 bases, with 8 bases remaining between them. Germline V gene sequence: CDR1 MNHEY, CDR2 SVGAGI. CDR3 size: 14 residues. CDR3 nucleotides: TGTGCCAGCAGTTACTCGGGCATAGCCTACGAGCAGTACTTC. Translation: CASSYSGIAYEQYF.

In DNA, the CDR3 is TGTGCCAGCTCACGGGGAGTCAATCAGCCCCAGCATTTT. Encoded protein: CASSRGVNQPQHF. J is TRBJ1-5 and V is TRBV18, with D unresolved. The V and J ends lost 4 bases and 3 bases respectively, with 7 bases between them. This CDR3 comprises 13 residues. Germline CDR1 is KGHSH and CDR2 is LQKENI. Full variable domain (remainder filled in from reference TRBV18 and TRBJ1-5): NAGVMQNPRHLVRRRGQEARLRCSPMKGHSHVYWYRQLPEEGLKFMVYLQKENIIDESGMPKERFSAEFPKEGPSILRIQQVVRGDSAAYFCASSRGVNQPQHFGDGTRLSIL.

The chain is built from TRBV29-1 and TRBJ2-2, with 7 bases aligning to TRBD2. After removal of 6 bases from V and 2 bases from J, the junction contained 9 bases not matched to a gene. Germline V lookup: CDR1 SQVTM, CDR2 ANQGSEA. CDR3 length: 15 amino acids. The CDR3, as DNA: TGCAGCGTGGGCCCGGGACTACATAACACCGGGGAGCTGTTTTTT. It is translated as CSVGPGLHNTGELFF.

The V and J genes are TRBV6-1 and TRBJ1-5; tentatively, D is TRBD1 (5 bases). The CDR3 runs 17 residues. In germline, CDR1 is MNHNS, CDR2 SASEGT. V was pared by 3 bases and J by 0 bases, with 15 bases between. The CDR3 DNA reads TGTGCCAGCAGTGAGTTATTTTGGGGGTATAGCAATCAGCCCCAGCATTTT. Translated: CASSELFWGYSNQPQHF.

J is TRBJ1-5 and V is TRBV12-3 or TRBV12-4; no definite D call. The V end lost 2 bases, the J end lost 7 bases, and 9 bases lay between the germline ends. The CDR3 consists of 13 residues. In DNA form, the CDR3 reads TGTGCCAGCAGTTTAACCTTAGACCAGCCCCAGCATTTT. Translated, it gives CASSLTLDQPQHF.

A few counts support this clone. V is TRBV30 and J is TRBJ2-7; 9 bases fit TRBD2. Trimming at V came to 5 bases and at J to 4 bases, leaving 12 bases not matched to a gene. The germline CDR1 and CDR2 sequences are GTSNPN and SVGIG (reference sequence). This CDR3 contains 15 residues. CDR3 sequence (DNA): TGTGCCTGGGAGACAGGACTAGCGAATTCGTACGAGCAGTACTTC. Translation gives CAWETGLANSYEQYF.

The chain carries TRBV18 and TRBJ1-4; D is possibly TRBD1 (6 bases). Germline-derived CDR1 and CDR2 are KGHSH and LQKENI. CDR3 length equals 15 residues. V lost 3 bases and J lost 4, with 12 bases in between. The CDR3 protein is CASSPLGQSNEKLFF. DNA for the CDR3: TGTGCCAGCTCACCTCTCGGACAGAGTAATGAAAAACTGTTTTTT.

The chain joins TRBV12-5 to TRBJ1-5, with no clear D. This CDR3 has 13 residues. Per the germline V gene, CDR1 is LGHNT and CDR2 is FRNRAP. V was cut by 7 bases and J by 4 bases, with 11 bases left in between. The CDR3 DNA reads as TGTGCTAGTGATATGGCAGGAAATCAGCCCCAGCATTTT. Its protein product is CASDMAGNQPQHF.

The gene calls are TRBV6-5 and TRBJ2-2; possibly TRBD2 for D (6 bases). CDR1 and CDR2 from the germline V gene are MNHEY and SVGAGI. The CDR3 sequence is 15 residues long. V was pared by 0 bases and J by 5 bases, with 10 bases between. CDR3 DNA: TGTGCCAGCAGTTACTCGGCTAGCGATACCGGGGAGCTGTTTTTT. Protein sequence: CASSYSASDTGELFF.

This clone has only a few counts. The chain links TRBV4-2 to TRBJ2-2; D is perhaps TRBD1 (5 bases). Germline lookup yields CDR1 LGHNA and CDR2 YNFKEQ. The CDR3 contains 13 residues. Deletions cut 1 base from V and 8 bases from J, with 8 bases between. CDR3: CASSQARVGELFF. DNA of the CDR3: TGTGCCAGCAGCCAAGCCAGGGTGGGGGAGCTGTTTTTT.

The chain recombines TRBV18 with TRBJ1-1; D may be TRBD1 (6 bases). The CDR3 consists of 15 residues. Per the germline V gene, CDR1 is KGHSH and CDR2 is LQKENI. V lost 3 bases to trimming and J lost 1 base, with 12 bases between them. The CDR3 loop reads CASSPRQVTNTEAFF. CDR3 DNA sequence: TGTGCCAGCTCACCCCGACAGGTTACGAACACTGAAGCTTTCTTT.

The V call is TRBV5-1, the J call TRBJ1-1, with TRBD1 identical over 8 bases. The CDR3 totals 16 residues. Germline lookup yields CDR1 SGHRS and CDR2 YFSETQ. The V and J ends lost 0 bases and 1 base, in that order; junction bases with no gene match: 5. CDR3 loop: CASSLGPGGSNTEAFF. CDR3 DNA: TGCGCCAGCAGCTTGGGGCCAGGGGGCTCGAACACTGAAGCTTTCTTT.

The chain links TRBV12-5 to TRBJ2-2; D is uncertain. CDR3 length: 17 amino acids. The V gene's germline CDR1 is LGHNT and CDR2 FRNRAP. V lost 0 bases and J lost 6, with 17 bases in between. In DNA, the CDR3 is TGTGCTAGTGGTTTGGTAATTTTAAGGATACAACCCGGGGAGCTGTTTTTT. Encoded protein: CASGLVILRIQPGELFF.

The CDR3 sequence is CASSDSRASYEQYF. CDR3 DNA: TGTGCCAGCAGTGATTCCCGGGCCTCCTACGAGCAGTACTTC. This sequence joins TRBV25-1 and TRBJ2-7; D is undetermined. Germline V gene lookup returns CDR1 MGHDK and CDR2 SYGVNS. V lost 3 bases and J 0 bases, leaving 9 bases between the germline ends. The CDR3 totals 14 residues.

The rearrangement links TRBV30 to TRBJ2-7, with D possibly being TRBD2 (6 bases). CDR3 length: 13 amino acids. Trimming took off 6 bases at V and 7 bases at J, with 19 bases between the two ends. CDR1 is GTSNPN and CDR2 is SVGIG in the germline V gene (reference sequence). CDR3 loop: CACEKRGSREQYF. CDR3 nucleotides: TGTGCCTGCGAAAAACGGGGGAGTCGGGAGCAGTACTTC. The full variable domain, its missing parts supplied by reference TRBV30 and TRBJ2-7, is SQTIHQWPATLVQPVGSPLSLECTVEGTSNPNLYWYRQAAGRGLQLLFYSVGIGQISSEVPQNLSASRPQDRQFILSSKKLLLSDSGFYLCACEKRGSREQYFGPGTRLTVT.

The rearrangement links TRBV7-9 to TRBJ2-5, with TRBD2 as a possible D gene (6 bases). The CDR3 is 13 residues long. V was pared by 8 bases and J by 1 base, with 11 bases between. Germline CDR1 and CDR2: SEHNR and FQNEAQ (reference sequence). The CDR3 nucleotides are TGTGCCAGCGGGCGGGGACCCCAAGAGACCCAGTACTTC. Residues: CASGRGPQETQYF.

This sequence joins TRBV19 and TRBJ1-5; no definite D call. Germline CDR1 reads LNHDA; CDR2 reads SQIVND (reference sequence). The length of the CDR3 is 15 residues. Trimming left V 2 bases short and J 7 bases short, with 15 bases between. As DNA, the CDR3 is TGTGCCAGTAGTATATCTTGGGTGGCGGAACAGCCCCAGCATTTT. Residues: CASSISWVAEQPQHF.

This clone turned up a few times. The chain employs TRBV12-5 and TRBJ2-4; 7 bases are shared with TRBD2. This CDR3 is built from 15 residues. Per the germline V gene, CDR1 is LGHNT and CDR2 is FRNRAP. Trimming took 7 bases from V and 1 from J; bases not matched to a gene: 7. In DNA form, the CDR3 reads TGTGCTAGTGCGGGGGGAATCAGGGCCAAAAACATTCAGTACTTC. Amino acid sequence: CASAGGIRAKNIQYF.

Written as DNA, the CDR3 is TGCGCCAGCAGCTTACAGGGGATCGGCAGCAATCAGCCCCAGCATTTT. Amino acid sequence: CASSLQGIGSNQPQHF. This chain links TRBV5-1 with TRBJ1-5, with TRBD1 identical over 7 bases. CDR1 is SGHRS, CDR2 YFSETQ, per germline. The J segment lost 1 base and the V segment lost 2 bases, leaving 6 bases of the junction unmatched. The CDR3 runs 16 residues. Drawing the rest from reference TRBV5-1 and TRBJ1-5, the complete variable domain is KAGVTQTPRYLIKTRGQQVTLSCSPISGHRSVSWYQQTPGQGLQFLFEYFSETQRNKGNFPGRFSGRQFSNSRSEMNVSTLELGDSALYLCASSLQGIGSNQPQHFGDGTRLSIL.

V and J are TRBV6-5 and TRBJ1-1; 7 bases are shared with TRBD1. This CDR3 is 15 amino acids long. V was clipped by 4 bases and J by 6 bases; unmatched bases: 11. Germline assignment: CDR1 MNHEY and CDR2 SVGAGI. CDR3 loop: CASSSPQTGFAEAFF. CDR3 sequence (DNA): TGTGCCAGCAGTTCCCCCCAGACAGGGTTCGCTGAAGCTTTCTTT.

The V and J genes are TRBV4-3 and TRBJ1-2, with TRBD1 identical over 9 bases. The trim removed 0 bases at V and 7 bases at J, leaving 9 bases unmatched. There are 16 residues in the CDR3. In germline, CDR1 is LGHNA, CDR2 YSLEER. The CDR3 protein is CASSQDLGQGFVGYTF. The CDR3 DNA sequence: TGCGCCAGCAGCCAAGATCTGGGACAGGGATTCGTTGGCTACACCTTC.